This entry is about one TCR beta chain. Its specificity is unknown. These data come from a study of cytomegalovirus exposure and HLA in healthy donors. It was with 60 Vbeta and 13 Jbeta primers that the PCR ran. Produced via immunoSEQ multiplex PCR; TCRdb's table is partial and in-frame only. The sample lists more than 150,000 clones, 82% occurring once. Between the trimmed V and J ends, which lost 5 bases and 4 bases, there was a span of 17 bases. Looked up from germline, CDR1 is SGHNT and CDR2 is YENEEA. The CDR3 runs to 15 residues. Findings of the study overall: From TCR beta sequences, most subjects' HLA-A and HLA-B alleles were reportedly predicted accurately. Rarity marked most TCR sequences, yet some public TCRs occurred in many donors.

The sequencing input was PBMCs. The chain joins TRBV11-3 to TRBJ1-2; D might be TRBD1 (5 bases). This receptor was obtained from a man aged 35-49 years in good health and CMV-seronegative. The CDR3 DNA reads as TGTGCCAGCAGCCTCCGGACGCAGGGTGGCTATGGCTACACCTTC. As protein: CASSLRTQGGYGYTF.